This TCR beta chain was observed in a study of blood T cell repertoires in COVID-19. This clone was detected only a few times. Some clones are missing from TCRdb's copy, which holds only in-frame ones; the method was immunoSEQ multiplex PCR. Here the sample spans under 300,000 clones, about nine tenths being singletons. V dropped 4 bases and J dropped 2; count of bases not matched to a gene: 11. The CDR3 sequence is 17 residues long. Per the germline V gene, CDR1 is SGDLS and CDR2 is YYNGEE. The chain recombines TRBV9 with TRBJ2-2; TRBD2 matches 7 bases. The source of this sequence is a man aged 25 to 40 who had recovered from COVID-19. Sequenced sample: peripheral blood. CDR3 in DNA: TGTGCCAGCAGCCCCTCGGCGGCGGGGGTTAACACCGGGGAGCTGTTTTTT. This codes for CASSPSAAGVNTGELFF.